The subject of this entry is one T cell receptor (beta chain). The target of this receptor is not known. No qualities accompany the bases; no much larger clone lies one base away. For sequencing of the TCRbeta CDR3 region, genomic DNA was extracted from the sorted cells. TCRbeta CDR3 regions were sequenced using the immunoSEQ Assay. Drawn from immuneACCESS, this table holds only the in-frame rearrangements with V and J called that TCRdb kept. Clones are partly lost; checked studies trace under half to an unresolved V gene and leave the rest unexplained. Recorded for this sample are fewer than 20,000 clones; about 80% of them occurred a single time. Clones ranked in the top ten supply about 14% of the sample. Patients with a history of autoimmune disease or receiving systemic immunosuppression were excluded from the trial. Peripheral blood for TCR sequencing was drawn from every dose cohort at baseline, at cycle 4 day 1 and at cycle 7 day 1. The samples were drawn from a first-in-human, open-label, multicenter phase I dose-escalation trial of ivuxolimab. Adults with locally advanced or metastatic melanoma, renal cell carcinoma, hepatocellular carcinoma or head and neck squamous cell carcinoma were enrolled in the trial. Before TCR sequencing, CD4+ T cells and CD8+ T cells were sorted from peripheral blood as separate populations.

Trimmed from V: 4 bases; trimmed from J: 2 bases; junction bases lacking a gene match: 7. Based on the germline V gene, the CDR1 and CDR2 sequences are SGDLS and YYNGEE. CDR3 length: 15 amino acids, cysteine to phenylalanine. The DNA shown is the 45-base CDR3, in frame from base 1. The sample is drawn from a study of OX40 agonist ivuxolimab in advanced cancers. In the study overall: Ivuxolimab was a fully human IgG2 agonistic monoclonal antibody targeting the costimulatory receptor OX40 (CD134). Intravenous ivuxolimab was administered to patients every 2 weeks at six dose levels: 0.01, 0.1, 0.3, 1.5, 3 and 10 mg/kg. Of the roughly 54 dose-escalation patients, hepatocellular carcinoma was present in around 19, melanoma in around 15, renal cell carcinoma in 9 and head and neck cancer in 9. A male proportion of almost 85% and a mean age of approximately 58 years, ranging from about 20 to 85, were recorded for the dose-escalation cohort. Patients were allowed to have had prior anti-PD-1, anti-PD-L1 or anti-CTLA-4 therapy, and 30% to 50% of the dose-escalation patients had previously received checkpoint inhibitors. Partial responses occurred in three dose-escalation patients, of whom one had hepatocellular carcinoma and two had cutaneous melanoma. Peripheral TCRbeta sequencing aimed to test whether ivuxolimab altered TCR sequence diversity and caused clonal T-cell expansion. The monotherapy dose-escalation portion (N ≈ 55 patients) of the phase I ivuxolimab trial is reported in the paper.

The research as a whole found: At doses of 0.1 to 3.0 mg/kg, clonal expansion of both CD4+ and CD8+ blood T cells was observed from baseline to week 6. The antigen specificity of the clonally expanded peripheral T cells was not determined. In the 0.1-3.0 mg/kg groups, partial responders were among the patients with the lowest normalized peripheral clonal expansion, particularly in CD8+ T cells. After ivuxolimab, CD8+ T cells had more expanded clones than CD4+ T cells on average. Low levels of normalized T-cell clonal expansion were also seen in some patients who did not respond.

The chain is encoded by TRBV9 joined to TRBJ2-3, with TRBD1 matching 7 junction bases. Specimen: CD4+ or CD8+ T cells sorted from blood, collected in a trial of the OX40 agonist ivuxolimab. The TCR comes from an adult with an advanced solid tumor such as melanoma, head and neck, liver or kidney cancer. The CDR3 reads as follows: CASSPRQGDTDTQYF. The nucleotides read TGTGCCAGCAGCCCCCGGCAGGGGGACACAGATACGCAGTATTTT.